This T cell receptor (beta chain) comes out of a study of technical replicates of blood from a few donors. Measured with immunoSEQ multiplex PCR; TCRdb has only the in-frame clones, and not every one. The sample holds fewer than 70,000 clones, 80% to 90% seen once. Trimming shortened V by 6 bases and J by 4 bases, and 12 bases separated the two germline ends. CDR1 SGHAT and CDR2 FQNNGV come from the germline V gene. This CDR3 contains 14 residues. Sequencing input: PBMCs. This clonotype was obtained from a human donor in good health. Some clones in this sample may be carry-over from other donors' samples. This sequence joins TRBV11-2 and TRBJ2-2; D is unresolved. This CDR3 is CASSPRFPTGELFF. The CDR3 DNA follows: TGTGCCAGCAGTCCCCGGTTTCCCACCGGGGAGCTGTTTTTT.